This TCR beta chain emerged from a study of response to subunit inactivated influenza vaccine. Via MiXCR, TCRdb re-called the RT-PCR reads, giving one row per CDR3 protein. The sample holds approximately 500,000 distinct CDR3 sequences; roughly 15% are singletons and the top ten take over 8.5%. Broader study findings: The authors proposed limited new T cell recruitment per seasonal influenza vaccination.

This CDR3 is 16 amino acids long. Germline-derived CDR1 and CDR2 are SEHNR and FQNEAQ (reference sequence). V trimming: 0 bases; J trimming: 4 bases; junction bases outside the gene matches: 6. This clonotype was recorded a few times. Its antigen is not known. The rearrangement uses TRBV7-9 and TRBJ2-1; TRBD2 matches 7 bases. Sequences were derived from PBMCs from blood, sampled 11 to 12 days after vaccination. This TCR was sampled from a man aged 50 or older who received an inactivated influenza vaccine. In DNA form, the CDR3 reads TGTGCCAGCAGCTTAGCTTATGGGCGGGAGTACAATGAGCAGTTCTTC. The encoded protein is CASSLAYGREYNEQFF.